This paragraph reports one TCR beta chain. Its matching antigen is unknown. The table came from immunoSEQ multiplex PCR; TCRdb's copy has only in-frame clones and leaves some out. The repertoire includes 180,000 or so clones, 80% to 95% of them detected once, and 0.067% sits in the top ten. This record belongs to a study of shared clonotypes between healthy human individuals. The study's findings and limits: Clonotypes not shared had lower generation probabilities than those common to all four donors. Across subsets, estimated richness was generally greater for naive than for memory populations. A handful of donors held about 5% of naive CD4 clonotypes in common.

CDR3 length: 14 residues. V lost 6 bases and J lost 3, with 15 bases in between. Germline CDR1 reads SGHTA; CDR2 reads FQGNSA. The sample taken for sequencing was naive CD4+ T cells sorted from blood. Subset indicated: CD45RA+ positively selected. The chain combines TRBV7-2 with TRBJ2-7, with D unresolved. The clonotype originates from a woman between 25 and 40 years old in good health. CDR3 sequence reads: CASSLSWTDYEQYF. CDR3 in DNA: TGTGCCAGCAGTTTGAGTTGGACGGACTACGAGCAGTACTTC.